Listed below are T cell receptor beta chains from one sample, sequenced in a study of blood T cell repertoires in COVID-19. The table came from immunoSEQ multiplex PCR; TCRdb's copy has only in-frame clones and leaves some out. The data show a few hundred thousand clones, 85% to 90% seen once. Specimen: PBMCs or T cells enriched from blood (not recorded which). Source of these receptors: a man aged 25 to 45 who had been exposed to COVID-19. The CDR3 runs from the conserved cysteine through the conserved F or W. A D gene is named only where the DNA matches it firmly. Expanded clones get a size class; other rows say once, few or many, or leave the size out.

d_gene | abundance | j_gene | v_gene | CDR3nt | CDR3aa
- | - | TRBJ2-2 | TRBV9 | TGTGCCAGCAGCGTAGGGGGGGACACCGGGGAGCTGTTTTTT | CASSVGGDTGELFF
- | once | TRBJ1-4 | TRBV30 | TGTGCCTGGACACTACGAGGCGGTGAAAAACTGTTTTTT | CAWTLRGGEKLFF
- | - | TRBJ1-4 | TRBV2 | TGTGCCAGCAGTGAATGGAGGGCTATCACAACTAATGAAAAACTGTTTTTT | CASSEWRAITTNEKLFF
TRBD2 | - | TRBJ2-1 | TRBV9 | TGTGCCAGCAGCGTAGGTGGACTAGCGGGGGGAAATGAGCAGTTCTTC | CASSVGGLAGGNEQFF
- | once | TRBJ2-7 | TRBV5-1 | TGCGCCAGCAGCTTGGATACGGGCCAGGGCGAGCAGTACTTC | CASSLDTGQGEQYF
- | - | TRBJ1-2 | TRBV5-6 | TGTGCCAGCAGCTTCGAGGTCTACGGCTACACCTTC | CASSFEVYGYTF
TRBD1 | - | TRBJ1-6 | TRBV5-5 | TGTGCCAGCAGCTCCCTTTATGGACAGGGTGGTTCACCCCTCCACTTT | CASSSLYGQGGSPLHF
TRBD2 | few | TRBJ2-2 | TRBV9 | TGTGCCAGCATCTTTAGCGGGCCGAACACCGGGGAGCTGTTTTTT | CASIFSGPNTGELFF
TRBD1 | - | TRBJ1-5 | TRBV18 | TGTGCCAGCTCACCCACAGGGGGGGATAGCAATCAGCCCCAGCATTTT | CASSPTGGDSNQPQHF
TRBD2 | - | TRBJ2-5 | TRBV11-3 | TGTGCCAGCAGCCAGGGACTACAAGAGACCCAGTACTTC | CASSQGLQETQYF
- | - | TRBJ1-2 | TRBV6-4 | TGTGCCAGCAGTGACCAGGGGCTTGGCTACACCTTC | CASSDQGLGYTF
- | - | TRBJ1-1 | TRBV4-2 | TGTGCCAGCAGCCACGAGTATAACACTGAAGCTTTCTTT | CASSHEYNTEAFF
- | once | TRBJ1-1 | TRBV6-5 | TGTGCCAGCAGGCCGGACAGGAACACTGAAGCTTTCTTT | CASRPDRNTEAFF
TRBD1 | - | TRBJ1-1 | TRBV2 | TGTGCCAGCAGCGAGACTGGGACAGCTGAAGCTTTCTTT | CASSETGTAEAFF
TRBD1 | - | TRBJ2-1 | TRBV19 | TGTGCCAGTAGTATAGATCCGTCGGCAGGGGGCTGGGATGAGCAGTTCTTC | CASSIDPSAGGWDEQFF
- | - | TRBJ1-1 | TRBV5-5 | TGTGCCAGCAGCTTGGACTGGGAGGGGACTGAAGCTTTCTTT | CASSLDWEGTEAFF
TRBD2 | - | TRBJ2-2 | TRBV4-1 | TGCGCCAGCAGCCTTAGCGGGGGGCCCACCGGGGAGCTGTTTTTT | CASSLSGGPTGELFF
- | - | TRBJ1-5 | TRBV7-6 | TGTGCCAGCAGCTTTGGCAGGGGCAATCAGCCCCAGCATTTT | CASSFGRGNQPQHF
- | - | TRBJ2-7 | TRBV7-9 | TGTGCCAGCAGCTTGTACAGTTACTACGAGCAGTACTTC | CASSLYSYYEQYF
TRBD1 | - | TRBJ1-6 | TRBV3-1/TRBV3-2 | TGTGCCAGCAGCCAGGGGCCTTCTAGGGTGGGGGGACAGAATTCACCCCTCCACTTT | CASSQGPSRVGGQNSPLHF
- | - | TRBJ1-2 | TRBV9 | TGTGCCAGCATGGGGGGATCTGACTATGGCTACACCTTC | CASMGGSDYGYTF
- | - | TRBJ1-6 | TRBV27 | TGTGCCAGCCCAGGGGACGATTCACCCCTCCACTTT | CASPGDDSPLHF